A single sample gave rise to the 3 T cell receptor beta chains below, sequenced in a study of T cells after posttransplantation cyclophosphamide. A marrow graft followed busulfan-fludarabine conditioning, with cyclophosphamide on days +3 and +4. The table came from immunoSEQ multiplex PCR; TCRdb's copy has only in-frame clones and leaves some out. This repertoire lists roughly 2,800 clones without singletons; roughly 15% sits in the top ten. This material consisted of PBMCs, taken 30 days after allogeneic stem cell transplant with posttransplant cyclophosphamide. These TCRs come from a female patient between 55 and 75 years old who received an allogeneic stem cell transplant from an unrelated donor, was CMV-positive, and had acute GVHD only. Some T cells may arise from the graft donor.

There are many counts of this clone. The J gene is TRBJ2-1, the V gene TRBV12-3 or TRBV12-4; a possible D gene is TRBD2 (5 bases). Deletions cut 6 bases from V and 7 bases from J, with 22 bases between. The CDR3 length is 16 residues. CDR3 protein: CASRKLKRALANEQFF. In nucleotides, the CDR3 is TGTGCCAGCAGGAAGTTAAAACGCGCCCTAGCAAATGAGCAGTTCTTC.

This clone was counted ten times or more. As DNA, the CDR3 is TGTGCCAGCAGCTTAGAACAGGGGGTAGGCCAGCCCCAGCATTTT. The encoded protein is CASSLEQGVGQPQHF. The chain employs TRBV7-6 and TRBJ1-5, with TRBD1 matching over 8 bases. The junction had 6 bases not matched to a gene; V was cut back by 1 base and J by 7 bases. The CDR3 totals 15 residues. Germline loops: CDR1 SGHVS, CDR2 FNYEAQ.

This clone qualifies as medium-sized (0.01 to 0.1%). The rearrangement uses TRBV4-1 and TRBJ2-7; D is uncertain. CDR3 length equals 14 residues. From germline, CDR1 is MGHRA and CDR2 YSYEKL. Deletions cut 1 base from V and 4 bases from J, with 11 bases between. The CDR3 nucleotides read TGCGCCAGCAGCCAAGTGCACCGCGTATACGAGCAGTACTTC. Translated: CASSQVHRVYEQYF.